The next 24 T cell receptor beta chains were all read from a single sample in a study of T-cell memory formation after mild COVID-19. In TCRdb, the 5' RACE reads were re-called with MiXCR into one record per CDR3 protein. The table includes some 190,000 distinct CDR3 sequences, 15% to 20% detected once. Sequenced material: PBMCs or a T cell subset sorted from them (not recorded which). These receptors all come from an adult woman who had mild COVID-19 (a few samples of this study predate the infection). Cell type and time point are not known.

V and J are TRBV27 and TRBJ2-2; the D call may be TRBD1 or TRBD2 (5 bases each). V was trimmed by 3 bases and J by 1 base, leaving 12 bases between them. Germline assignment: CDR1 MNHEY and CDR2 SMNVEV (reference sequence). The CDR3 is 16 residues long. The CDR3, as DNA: TGTGCCAGCAGTTTTCAGGGAGCTGTGAACACCGGGGAGCTGTTTTTT. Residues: CASSFQGAVNTGELFF.

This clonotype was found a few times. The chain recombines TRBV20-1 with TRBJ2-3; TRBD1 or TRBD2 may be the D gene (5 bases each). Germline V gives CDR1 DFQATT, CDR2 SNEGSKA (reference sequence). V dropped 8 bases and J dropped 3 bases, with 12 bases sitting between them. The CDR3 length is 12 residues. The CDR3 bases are TGCAGTAGTACTGAGGGGACAGATACGCAGTATTTT. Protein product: CSSTEGTDTQYF.

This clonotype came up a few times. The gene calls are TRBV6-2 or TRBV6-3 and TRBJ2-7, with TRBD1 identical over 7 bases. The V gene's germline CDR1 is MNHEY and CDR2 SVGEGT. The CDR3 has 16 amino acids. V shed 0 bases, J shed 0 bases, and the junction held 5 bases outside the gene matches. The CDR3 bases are TGTGCCAGCAGTTACTCTCCGGGACAGCCCTCCTACGAGCAGTACTTC. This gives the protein CASSYSPGQPSYEQYF.

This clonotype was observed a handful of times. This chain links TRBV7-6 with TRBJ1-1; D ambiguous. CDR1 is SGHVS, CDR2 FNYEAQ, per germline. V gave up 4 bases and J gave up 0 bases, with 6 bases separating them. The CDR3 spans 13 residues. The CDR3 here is CASSSVLNTEAFF. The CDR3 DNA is TGTGCCAGCAGCTCTGTCCTGAACACTGAAGCTTTCTTT. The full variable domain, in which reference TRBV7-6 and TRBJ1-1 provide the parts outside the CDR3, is GAGVSQSPRYKVTKRGQDVALRCDPISGHVSLYWYRQALGQGPEFLTYFNYEAQQDKSGLPNDRFSAERPEGSISTLTIQRTEQRDSAMYRCASSSVLNTEAFFGQGTRLTVV.

The CDR3 region has the DNA TGCGCCAGCAGCCGCCTTTTGGAGACCCAGTACTTC. Protein: CASSRLLETQYF. The V gene is TRBV5-1, the J gene TRBJ2-5; D gene uncertain. Germline V CDR1 and CDR2: SGHRS, YFSETQ. V lost 4 bases and J lost 5, with 9 bases in between. The CDR3 length is 12 residues.

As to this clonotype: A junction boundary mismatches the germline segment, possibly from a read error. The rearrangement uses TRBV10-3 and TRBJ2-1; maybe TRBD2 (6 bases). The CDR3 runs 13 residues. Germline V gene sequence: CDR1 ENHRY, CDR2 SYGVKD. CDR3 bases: TGTGCCCTCAGGGAGGCTAGTCTGCATGAGCAGTTCTTC. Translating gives CALREASLHEQFF.

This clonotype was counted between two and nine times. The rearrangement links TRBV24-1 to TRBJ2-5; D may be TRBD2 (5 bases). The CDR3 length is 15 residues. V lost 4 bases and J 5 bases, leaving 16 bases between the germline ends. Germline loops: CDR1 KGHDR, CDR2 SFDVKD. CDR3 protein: CATSDPSEGRETQYF. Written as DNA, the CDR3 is TGTGCCACCAGTGACCCAAGCGAGGGAAGGGAGACCCAGTACTTC.

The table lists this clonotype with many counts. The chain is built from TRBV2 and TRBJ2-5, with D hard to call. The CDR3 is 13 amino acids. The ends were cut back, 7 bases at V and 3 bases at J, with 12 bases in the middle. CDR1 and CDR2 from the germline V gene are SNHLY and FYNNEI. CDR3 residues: CASTKEYKETQYF. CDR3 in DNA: TGTGCCAGCACTAAGGAGTACAAAGAGACCCAGTACTTC.

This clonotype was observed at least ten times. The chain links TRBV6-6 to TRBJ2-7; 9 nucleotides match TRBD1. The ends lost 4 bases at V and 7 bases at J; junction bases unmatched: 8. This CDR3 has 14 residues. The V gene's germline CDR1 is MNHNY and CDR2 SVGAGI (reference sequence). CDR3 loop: CASSWDRAAREQYF. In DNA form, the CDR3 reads TGTGCCAGCAGTTGGGACAGGGCAGCGAGAGAGCAGTACTTC.

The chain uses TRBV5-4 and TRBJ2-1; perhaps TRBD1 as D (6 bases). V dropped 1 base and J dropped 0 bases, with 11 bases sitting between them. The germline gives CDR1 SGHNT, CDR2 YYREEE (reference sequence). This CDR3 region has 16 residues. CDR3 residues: CASSLLTGSSYNEQFF. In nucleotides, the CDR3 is TGTGCCAGCAGCTTGCTAACAGGGAGCTCCTACAATGAGCAGTTCTTC.

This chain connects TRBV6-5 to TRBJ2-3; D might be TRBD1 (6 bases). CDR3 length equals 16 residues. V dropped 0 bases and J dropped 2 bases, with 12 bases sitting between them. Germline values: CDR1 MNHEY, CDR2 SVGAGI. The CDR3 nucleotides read TGTGCCAGCAGTTACTCGGGCAGGGGAGACACAGATACGCAGTATTTT. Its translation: CASSYSGRGDTDTQYF.

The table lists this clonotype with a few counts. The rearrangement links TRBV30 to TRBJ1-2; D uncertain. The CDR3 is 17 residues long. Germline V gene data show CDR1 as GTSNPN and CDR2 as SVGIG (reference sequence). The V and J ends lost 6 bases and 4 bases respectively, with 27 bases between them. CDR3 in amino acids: CACLLTSRTGVRYGYTF. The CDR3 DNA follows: TGTGCCTGCCTTCTTACCTCCCGAACGGGAGTTCGCTATGGCTACACCTTC. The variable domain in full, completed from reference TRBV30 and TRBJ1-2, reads SQTIHQWPATLVQPVGSPLSLECTVEGTSNPNLYWYRQAAGRGLQLLFYSVGIGQISSEVPQNLSASRPQDRQFILSSKKLLLSDSGFYLCACLLTSRTGVRYGYTFGSGTRLTVV.

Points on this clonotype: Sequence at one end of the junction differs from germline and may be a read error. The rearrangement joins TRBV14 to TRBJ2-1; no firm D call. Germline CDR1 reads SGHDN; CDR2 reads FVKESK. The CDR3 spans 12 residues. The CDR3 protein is CASSQLGAGTYF. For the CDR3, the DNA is TGTGCCAGCAGCCAACTAGGTGCTGGAACCTACTTC.

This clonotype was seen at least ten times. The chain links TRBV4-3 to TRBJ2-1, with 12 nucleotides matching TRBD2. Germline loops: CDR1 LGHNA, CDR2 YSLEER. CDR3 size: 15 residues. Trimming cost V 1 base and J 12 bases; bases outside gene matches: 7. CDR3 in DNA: TGCGCCAGCAGCCAAGGTCTCGGGACTAGCGGGTCGCAGTTCTTC. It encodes CASSQGLGTSGSQFF.

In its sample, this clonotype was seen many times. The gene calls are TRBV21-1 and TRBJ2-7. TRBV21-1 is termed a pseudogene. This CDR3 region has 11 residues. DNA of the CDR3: TGTGCCAGCAGCAAAACCTACGAGCAGTACTTC. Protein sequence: CASSKTYEQYF.

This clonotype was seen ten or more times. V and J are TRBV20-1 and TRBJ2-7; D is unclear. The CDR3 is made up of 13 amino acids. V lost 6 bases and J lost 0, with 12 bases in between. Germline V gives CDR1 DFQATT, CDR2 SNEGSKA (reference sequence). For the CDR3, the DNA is TGCAGTGCCCTCCAGCTGGTCTCCTACGAGCAGTACTTC. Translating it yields CSALQLVSYEQYF.

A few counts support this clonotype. Here the CDR3 reads CASSLSRTENNEQFF. CDR3 coding DNA: TGCGCCAGCAGCTTGAGTCGGACGGAAAACAATGAGCAGTTCTTC. V and J are TRBV5-1 and TRBJ2-1; D remains unclear. This CDR3 has 15 amino acids. CDR1 is SGHRS, CDR2 YFSETQ, per germline. V was cut by 1 base and J by 5 bases, with 13 bases left in between. The full variable domain, rest sourced from reference TRBV5-1 and TRBJ2-1, is KAGVTQTPRYLIKTRGQQVTLSCSPISGHRSVSWYQQTPGQGLQFLFEYFSETQRNKGNFPGRFSGRQFSNSRSEMNVSTLELGDSALYLCASSLSRTENNEQFFGPGTRLTVL.

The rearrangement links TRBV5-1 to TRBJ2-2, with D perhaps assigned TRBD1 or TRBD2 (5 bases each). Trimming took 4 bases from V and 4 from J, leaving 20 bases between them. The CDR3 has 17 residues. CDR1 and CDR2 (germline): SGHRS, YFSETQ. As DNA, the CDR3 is TGCGCCAGCAGCCCCCGGGACGCGGTACGTGGCACCGGGGAGCTGTTTTTT. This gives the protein CASSPRDAVRGTGELFF.

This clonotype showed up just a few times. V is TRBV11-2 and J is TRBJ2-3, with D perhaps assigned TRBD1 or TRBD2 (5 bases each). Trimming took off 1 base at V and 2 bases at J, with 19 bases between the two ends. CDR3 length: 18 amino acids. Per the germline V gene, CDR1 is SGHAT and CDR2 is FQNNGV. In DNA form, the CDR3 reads TGTGCCAGCAGCTTAGTACCCCTCGGGACGGGGAACACAGATACGCAGTATTTT. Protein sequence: CASSLVPLGTGNTDTQYF.

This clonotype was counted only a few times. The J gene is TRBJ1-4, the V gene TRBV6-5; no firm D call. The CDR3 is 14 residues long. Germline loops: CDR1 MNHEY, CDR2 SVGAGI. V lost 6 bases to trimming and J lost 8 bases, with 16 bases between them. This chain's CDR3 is CASSSPRVGEKLFF. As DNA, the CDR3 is TGTGCCAGCAGCTCACCCCGGGTAGGGGAAAAACTGTTTTTT.

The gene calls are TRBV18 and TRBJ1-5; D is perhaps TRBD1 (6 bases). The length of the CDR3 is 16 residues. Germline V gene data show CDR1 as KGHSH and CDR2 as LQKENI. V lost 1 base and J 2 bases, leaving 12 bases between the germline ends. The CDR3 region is CASSPQGHEGNQPQHF. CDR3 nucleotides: TGTGCCAGCTCACCACAGGGACATGAGGGCAATCAGCCCCAGCATTTT.

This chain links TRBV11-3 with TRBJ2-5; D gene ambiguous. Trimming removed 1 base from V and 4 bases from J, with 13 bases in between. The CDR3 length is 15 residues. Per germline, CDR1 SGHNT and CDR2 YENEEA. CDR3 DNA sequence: TGTGCCAGCAGCTTAGGGTCGCTAGAGTCAGAGACCCAGTACTTC. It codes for CASSLGSLESETQYF.

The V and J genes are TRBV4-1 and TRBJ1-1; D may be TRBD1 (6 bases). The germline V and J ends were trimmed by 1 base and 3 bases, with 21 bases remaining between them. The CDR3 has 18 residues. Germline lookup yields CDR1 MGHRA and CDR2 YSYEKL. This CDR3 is CASSQGTAGAIGYTEAFF. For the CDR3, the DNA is TGCGCCAGCAGCCAAGGCACCGCGGGGGCTATAGGGTACACTGAAGCTTTCTTT.

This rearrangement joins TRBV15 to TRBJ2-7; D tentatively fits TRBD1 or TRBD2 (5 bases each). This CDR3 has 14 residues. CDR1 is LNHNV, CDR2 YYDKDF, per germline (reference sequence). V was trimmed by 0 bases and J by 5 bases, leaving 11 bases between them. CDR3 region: CATSRDQGDHEQYF. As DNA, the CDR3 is TGTGCCACCAGCAGAGACCAGGGAGACCACGAGCAGTACTTC.